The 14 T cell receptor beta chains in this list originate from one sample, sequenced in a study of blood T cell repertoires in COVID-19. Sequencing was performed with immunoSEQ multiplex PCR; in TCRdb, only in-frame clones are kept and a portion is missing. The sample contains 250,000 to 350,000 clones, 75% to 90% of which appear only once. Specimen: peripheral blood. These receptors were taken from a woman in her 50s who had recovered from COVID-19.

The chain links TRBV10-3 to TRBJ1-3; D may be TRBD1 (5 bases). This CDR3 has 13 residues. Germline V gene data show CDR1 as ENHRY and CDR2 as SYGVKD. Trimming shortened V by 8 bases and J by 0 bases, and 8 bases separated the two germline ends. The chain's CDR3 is CAIGGSSGNTIYF. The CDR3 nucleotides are TGTGCCATCGGGGGGTCCTCTGGAAACACCATATATTTT.

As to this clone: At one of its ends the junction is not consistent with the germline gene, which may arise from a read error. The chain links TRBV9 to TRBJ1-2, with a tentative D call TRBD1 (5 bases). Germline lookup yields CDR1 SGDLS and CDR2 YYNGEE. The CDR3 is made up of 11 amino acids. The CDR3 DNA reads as TGTGCCAGCAGCTCCGGACAAACACCATGCTTC. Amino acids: CASSSGQTPCF.

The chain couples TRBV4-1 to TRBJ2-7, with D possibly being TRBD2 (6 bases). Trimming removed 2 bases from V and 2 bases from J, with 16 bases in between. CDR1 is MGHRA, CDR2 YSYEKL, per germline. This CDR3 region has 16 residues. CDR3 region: CASSQPNPGLPYEQYF. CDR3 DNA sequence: TGCGCCAGCAGCCAACCGAATCCGGGACTGCCCTACGAGCAGTACTTC.

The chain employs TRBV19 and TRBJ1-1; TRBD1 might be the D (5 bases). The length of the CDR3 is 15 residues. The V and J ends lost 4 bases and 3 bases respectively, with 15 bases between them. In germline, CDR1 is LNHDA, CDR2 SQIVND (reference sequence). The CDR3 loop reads CASSTQGLRDTEAFF. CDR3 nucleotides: TGTGCCAGTAGTACTCAGGGCCTCAGAGACACTGAAGCTTTCTTT.

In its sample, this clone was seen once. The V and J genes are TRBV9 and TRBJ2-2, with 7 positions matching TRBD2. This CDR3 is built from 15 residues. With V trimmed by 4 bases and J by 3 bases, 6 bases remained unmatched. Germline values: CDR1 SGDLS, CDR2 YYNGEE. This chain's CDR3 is CASSRGLGYTGELFF. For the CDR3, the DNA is TGTGCCAGCAGCCGAGGACTAGGGTACACCGGGGAGCTGTTTTTT.

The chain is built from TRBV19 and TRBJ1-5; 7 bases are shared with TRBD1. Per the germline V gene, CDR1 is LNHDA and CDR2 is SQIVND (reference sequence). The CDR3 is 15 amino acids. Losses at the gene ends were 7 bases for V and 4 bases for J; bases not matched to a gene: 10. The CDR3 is CASTKGAKVNQPQHF. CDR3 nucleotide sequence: TGTGCCAGTACTAAGGGGGCCAAAGTTAATCAGCCCCAGCATTTT.

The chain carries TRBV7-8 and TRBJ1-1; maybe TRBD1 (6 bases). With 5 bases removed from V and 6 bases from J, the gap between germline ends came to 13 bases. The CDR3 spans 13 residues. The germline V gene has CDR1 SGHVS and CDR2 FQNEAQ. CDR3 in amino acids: CASSATGRPEAFF. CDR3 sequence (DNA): TGTGCCAGCAGCGCTACAGGGCGCCCTGAAGCTTTCTTT.

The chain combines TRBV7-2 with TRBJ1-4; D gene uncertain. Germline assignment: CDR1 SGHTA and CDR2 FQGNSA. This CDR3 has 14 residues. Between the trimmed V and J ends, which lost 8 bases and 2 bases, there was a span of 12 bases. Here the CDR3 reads CASRLGGTNEKLFF. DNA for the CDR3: TGTGCCAGCCGACTCGGCGGGACTAATGAAAAACTGTTTTTT.

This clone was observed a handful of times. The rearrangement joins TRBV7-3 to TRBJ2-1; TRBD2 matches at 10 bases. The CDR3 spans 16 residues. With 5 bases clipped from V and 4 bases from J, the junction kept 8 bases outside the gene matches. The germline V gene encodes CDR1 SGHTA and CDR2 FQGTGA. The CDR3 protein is CASSPAVAGGYNEQFF. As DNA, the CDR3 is TGTGCCAGCAGCCCCGCTGTAGCGGGGGGATACAATGAGCAGTTCTTC.

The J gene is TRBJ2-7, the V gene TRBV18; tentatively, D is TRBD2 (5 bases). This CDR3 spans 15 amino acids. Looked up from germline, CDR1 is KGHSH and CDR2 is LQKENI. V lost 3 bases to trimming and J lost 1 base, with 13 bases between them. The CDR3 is CASSPPSSPSYEQYF. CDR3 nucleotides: TGTGCCAGCTCACCGCCTAGCAGCCCTTCCTACGAGCAGTACTTC.

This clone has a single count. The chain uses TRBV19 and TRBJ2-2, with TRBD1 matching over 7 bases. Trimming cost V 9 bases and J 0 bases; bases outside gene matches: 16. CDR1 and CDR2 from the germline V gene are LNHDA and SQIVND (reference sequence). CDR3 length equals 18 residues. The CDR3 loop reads CASLEVAGGIANTGELFF. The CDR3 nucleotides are TGTGCCAGCCTGGAAGTGGCAGGGGGTATAGCGAACACCGGGGAGCTGTTTTTT.

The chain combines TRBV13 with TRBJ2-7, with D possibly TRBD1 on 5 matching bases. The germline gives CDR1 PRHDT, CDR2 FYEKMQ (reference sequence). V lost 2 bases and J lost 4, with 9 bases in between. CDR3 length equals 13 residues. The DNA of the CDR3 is TGTGCCAGCAGCTTATCAGGGTCTTACGAGCAGTACTTC. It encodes CASSLSGSYEQYF.

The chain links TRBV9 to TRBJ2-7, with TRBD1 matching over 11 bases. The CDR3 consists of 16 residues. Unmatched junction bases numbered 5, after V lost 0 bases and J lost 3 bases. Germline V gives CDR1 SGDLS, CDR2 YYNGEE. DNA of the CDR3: TGTGCCAGCAGCGTAGGAGAGGGACAGGGGGGCTACGAGCAGTACTTC. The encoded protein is CASSVGEGQGGYEQYF.

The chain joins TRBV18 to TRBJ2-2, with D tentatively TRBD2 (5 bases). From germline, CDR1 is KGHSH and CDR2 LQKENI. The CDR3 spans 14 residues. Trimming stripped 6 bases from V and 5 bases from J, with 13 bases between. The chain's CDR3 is CASSGGRETGELFF. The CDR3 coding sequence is TGTGCCAGCTCCGGAGGTAGGGAGACCGGGGAGCTGTTTTTT.